These 30 T cell receptor beta chains share one sample of origin, sequenced in a study of T cells expressing NK-cell markers. TCRdb reprocessed the 5' RACE reads and stores each CDR3 protein as one record, lacking DNA. This table lists about 160,000 distinct CDR3 sequences. The sequencing input was blood T cells: a sorted CD56 or NKG2C T cell subset, CD4+ or CD8+ T cells, or bulk PBMC T cells (not recorded which). These TCRs come from a woman between 18 and 69 years old in good health.

The chain is built from TRBV10-2 and TRBJ1-2. The CDR3 is 15 amino acids. Germline CDR1 WSHSY, CDR2 SAAADI. The CDR3 loop is CASRREVWPEYGYTF.

CDR3: CASSHPGGLTEAFF. V and J are TRBV4-1 and TRBJ1-1; lacking DNA, the TRBD1 call made by TCRdb goes unchecked. CDR3 length equals 14 residues. Germline CDR1 is MGHRA and CDR2 is YSYEKL.

The chain links TRBV24-1 to TRBJ1-5; TCRdb indicates TRBD1, and absent DNA this call remains unverified. The germline V gene has CDR1 KGHDR and CDR2 SFDVKD. This CDR3 region has 13 residues. CDR3: CATSDRGGEPQHF.

This rearrangement joins TRBV5-1 to TRBJ1-2; checking the TCRdb D call of TRBD1 is not possible without DNA. Germline V lookup: CDR1 SGHRS, CDR2 YFSETQ. The CDR3 contains 15 residues. This CDR3 is CASSPGSGVHYGYTF.

J is TRBJ1-4 and V is TRBV5-1; TCRdb's D call, TRBD1, is unchecked because there is no DNA. This CDR3 has 14 residues. The V gene's germline CDR1 is SGHRS and CDR2 YFSETQ. The CDR3 reads CASSGQGMSEKLFF.

V gene TRBV2 combines with J gene TRBJ1-6; no DNA is available, so the TRBD1 call from TCRdb remains unchecked. Per germline, CDR1 SNHLY and CDR2 FYNNEI. This CDR3 has 16 residues. The chain's CDR3 is CASSGTSTLTGSPLHF.

The chain combines TRBV28 with TRBJ2-6; the TRBD2 assignment by TCRdb is unverifiable without DNA. CDR3 length: 17 amino acids. Germline V gene sequence: CDR1 MDHEN, CDR2 SYDVKM. The CDR3 is CASSVPSSPRGANVLTF.

The chain recombines TRBV9 with TRBJ2-2; TCRdb names TRBD2, which stays unverified in the absence of DNA. The CDR3 totals 14 residues. Germline CDR1 and CDR2: SGDLS and YYNGEE. The CDR3 reads CASSGRADTGELFF.

CDR3 region: CASSLRDSGKNEQFF. This chain uses TRBV7-9 with TRBJ2-1; absent DNA, TCRdb's TRBD2 call cannot be checked. The CDR3 sequence is 15 residues long. The germline V gene has CDR1 SEHNR and CDR2 FQNEAQ (reference sequence).

The chain combines TRBV2 with TRBJ1-5; TCRdb reports TRBD1, a call that lacks DNA to check it against. The CDR3 length is 14 residues. Per the germline V gene, CDR1 is SNHLY and CDR2 is FYNNEI. This CDR3 reads CASSGSQGGQPQHF. Full variable domain (rest looked up from reference TRBV2 and TRBJ1-5): EPEVTQTPSHQVTQMGQEVILRCVPISNHLYFYWYRQILGQKVEFLVSFYNNEISEKSEIFDDQFSVERPDGSNFTLKIRSTKLEDSAMYFCASSGSQGGQPQHFGDGTRLSIL.

The chain links TRBV9 to TRBJ2-1. The CDR3 totals 12 residues. Looked up from germline, CDR1 is SGDLS and CDR2 is YYNGEE. The CDR3: CASSPHSYEQFF.

The chain combines TRBV7-3 with TRBJ2-7; as DNA is missing, the TRBD2 call by TCRdb cannot be tested. Germline values: CDR1 SGHTA, CDR2 FQGTGA. This CDR3 is 16 amino acids long. CDR3 amino acids: CASTRGTSGGQDEQYF.

The J gene is TRBJ2-7, the V gene TRBV20-1; checking the TCRdb D call of TRBD2 is not possible without DNA. Germline values: CDR1 DFQATT, CDR2 SNEGSKA (reference sequence). This CDR3 contains 13 residues. The chain's CDR3 is CSAMGLGRYEQYF.

The V and J genes are TRBV7-9 and TRBJ2-1; there is no DNA to check the TCRdb D call of TRBD1. In germline, CDR1 is SEHNR, CDR2 FQNEAQ (reference sequence). The CDR3 is made up of 14 amino acids. The CDR3 loop is CASSLLAGGGEQFF.

The rearrangement links TRBV5-5 to TRBJ2-7; checking the TCRdb D call of TRBD1 is not possible without DNA. In germline, CDR1 is SGHKS, CDR2 YYEKEE (reference sequence). The CDR3 contains 16 residues. This chain's CDR3 is CASSPSVGTVSYEQYF.

This chain links TRBV12-3 or TRBV12-4 with TRBJ2-3; TCRdb gives TRBD1 as the D gene, but with no DNA this cannot be confirmed. The CDR3 runs 14 residues. This CDR3 reads CASSFDPPTDTQYF.

This chain uses TRBV7-2 with TRBJ2-3; there is no DNA to check the TCRdb D call of TRBD1. CDR1 is SGHTA, CDR2 FQGNSA, per germline. The CDR3 totals 13 residues. CDR3 residues: CASSYTGPDTQYF.

The chain combines TRBV5-5 with TRBJ1-1; TCRdb gives TRBD1 as the D gene, but with no DNA this cannot be confirmed. CDR1 is SGHKS, CDR2 YYEKEE, per germline (reference sequence). The CDR3 spans 14 residues. The CDR3 loop is CASSFRTANTEAFF.

CDR3 sequence reads: CASSLVVGRNTEAFF. The V call is TRBV5-1, the J call TRBJ1-1. Germline V gene lookup returns CDR1 SGHRS and CDR2 YFSETQ. The CDR3 covers 15 residues.

The chain carries TRBV24-1 and TRBJ2-3; the TRBD2 assignment by TCRdb is unverifiable without DNA. CDR1 is KGHDR and CDR2 is SFDVKD in the germline V gene. The length of the CDR3 is 16 residues. The CDR3 loop reads CATSAGLAGATDTQYF.

The chain uses TRBV12-3 or TRBV12-4 and TRBJ2-7; lacking DNA, the TRBD1 call made by TCRdb goes unchecked. CDR3 length: 15 amino acids. The CDR3 here is CASSLMGTGYDEQYF.

The gene calls are TRBV5-6 and TRBJ1-1; TCRdb selects TRBD1, and the lack of DNA leaves this call unchecked. The CDR3 consists of 14 residues. The V gene's germline CDR1 is SGHDT and CDR2 YYEEEE. The CDR3 here is CASSLVGTGSEAFF.

This chain's CDR3 is CASSQTGVNEKLFF. The V call is TRBV7-2, the J call TRBJ1-4; TCRdb's D gene call, TRBD1, goes unchecked for lack of DNA. Germline values: CDR1 SGHTA, CDR2 FQGNSA. The CDR3 has 14 amino acids.

The genes are TRBV24-1 and TRBJ1-5; the D call from TCRdb, TRBD1, cannot be confirmed without DNA. Germline V gives CDR1 KGHDR, CDR2 SFDVKD. The CDR3 contains 16 residues. The CDR3 here is CATSDADRVWDQPQHF.

J is TRBJ2-7 and V is TRBV15; absent DNA, TCRdb's TRBD1 call cannot be checked. The CDR3 runs to 14 residues. Germline-derived CDR1 and CDR2 are LNHNV and YYDKDF (reference sequence). CDR3 amino acids: CATSTGTGSYEQYF.

The chain joins TRBV30 to TRBJ2-3. The CDR3 has 14 amino acids. The germline CDR1 and CDR2 sequences are GTSNPN and SVGIG (reference sequence). Here the CDR3 reads CALGLSSSTDTQYF.

This sequence joins TRBV20-1 and TRBJ1-2; without DNA, the TCRdb call of TRBD1 cannot be checked. CDR1 and CDR2 (germline): DFQATT, SNEGSKA (reference sequence). This CDR3 is 12 amino acids long. CDR3 sequence reads: CSASFGGQGYTF.

V gene TRBV5-1 combines with J gene TRBJ2-5; TCRdb selects TRBD1, and the lack of DNA leaves this call unchecked. The CDR3 has 14 residues. Germline loops: CDR1 SGHRS, CDR2 YFSETQ. The CDR3 sequence: CASSLDFAGETQYF.

The chain carries TRBV11-2 and TRBJ2-5; there is no DNA to check the TCRdb D call of TRBD2. This CDR3 spans 16 amino acids. Germline CDR1 SGHAT, CDR2 FQNNGV. The CDR3 here is CASSLGASGGSETQYF.

The chain combines TRBV12-5 with TRBJ1-2; the TRBD1 assignment by TCRdb is unverifiable without DNA. The V gene's germline CDR1 is LGHNT and CDR2 FRNRAP. CDR3 length: 12 amino acids. The CDR3 sequence is CASGNRAGSYTF.